The 32 T cell receptor beta chains listed next were all sequenced from one sample in a study of Ad26.COV2.S vaccination and SARS-CoV-2 variants. The data were produced by immunoSEQ multiplex PCR, yet TCRdb's version contains in-frame clones alone and is incomplete. The sample lists about 680,000 clones, more than 70% occurring once. Treatment specified: some 20 received Ad26.COV2.S at low or high dose, single or two shots; about 5 received placebo; per-sample allocation not given. After the first vaccine or placebo injection, samples were drawn on day 63. Sample: peripheral blood, taken in a trial of Ad26.COV2.S vaccine versus placebo. The receptors derive from a person between 18 and 59 years old who received the Ad26.COV2.S COVID-19 vaccine or a placebo.

The gene calls are TRBV6-5 and TRBJ1-2, with TRBD1 matching over 7 bases. Trimming took 5 bases from V and 7 from J; bases not matched to a gene: 7. The CDR3 is 13 residues long. Germline assignment: CDR1 MNHEY and CDR2 SVGAGI. CDR3 sequence reads: CASSPPPGGGYTF. For the CDR3, the DNA is TGTGCCAGCAGTCCCCCCCCAGGGGGTGGCTACACCTTC.

This sequence joins TRBV11-2 and TRBJ2-3, with TRBD2 as a possible D gene (5 bases). Germline loops: CDR1 SGHAT, CDR2 FQNNGV. The CDR3 is made up of 14 amino acids. V gave up 3 bases and J gave up 4 bases, with 11 bases separating them. The CDR3 DNA follows: TGTGCCAGCAGCTTTTTTGTGGGAGCAGATACGCAGTATTTT. Translated: CASSFFVGADTQYF. Drawing the rest from reference TRBV11-2 and TRBJ2-3, the complete variable domain is EAGVAQSPRYKIIEKRQSVAFWCNPISGHATLYWYQQILGQGPKLLIQFQNNGVVDDSQLPKDRFSAERLKGVDSTLKIQPAKLEDSAVYLCASSFFVGADTQYFGPGTRLTVL.

The chain is built from TRBV24-1 and TRBJ2-2, with 13 bases that match TRBD2. The V segment lost 5 bases and the J segment 7 bases; nucleotides outside the gene matches: 3. The CDR3 loop spans 15 amino acids. The germline CDR1 and CDR2 sequences are KGHDR and SFDVKD. In DNA form, the CDR3 reads TGTGCCACCAGTGGACTAGCGGGAGGCGTCGGGGAGCTGTTTTTT. It specifies CATSGLAGGVGELFF.

To note about this clone: A junction end diverges from the germline sequence, so it may reflect a read error. V gene TRBV27 combines with J gene TRBJ1-5; D possibly corresponds to TRBD1 (6 bases). CDR1 and CDR2 (germline): MNHEY, SMNVEV (reference sequence). This CDR3 has 14 amino acids. As DNA, the CDR3 is TGTGCCAGCAGTTTAGGGGGGGCTTATCAACCCCAGCATTTT. This sequence encodes CASSLGGAYQPQHF.

The count of this clone is one. The V gene is TRBV7-2, the J gene TRBJ2-2, with 7 bases identical to TRBD1. V lost 6 bases and J lost 3; bases outside the gene matches: 7. Germline V gene lookup returns CDR1 SGHTA and CDR2 FQGNSA. CDR3 length: 15 amino acids. The CDR3 region has the DNA TGTGCCAGCAGTCACAGGGGTCGTGACACCGGGGAGCTGTTTTTT. It codes for CASSHRGRDTGELFF. Variable domain in full (rest from reference TRBV7-2 and TRBJ2-2): GAGVSQSPSNKVTEKGKDVELRCDPISGHTALYWYRQSLGQGLEFLIYFQGNSAPDKSGLPSDRFSAERTGGSVSTLTIQRTQQEDSAVYLCASSHRGRDTGELFFGEGSRLTVL.

The J gene is TRBJ2-1, the V gene TRBV12-5; D is uncertain. V was pared by 5 bases and J by 7 bases, with 12 bases between. This CDR3 region has 13 residues. CDR1 is LGHNT, CDR2 FRNRAP, per germline. The CDR3 DNA sequence: TGTGCTAGTGGTCCGGACGTAGGAAATGAGCAGTTCTTC. Translating gives CASGPDVGNEQFF.

Points on this clone: Other DNA sequences within the sample encode an identical CDR3. The rearrangement joins TRBV6-5 to TRBJ2-7; 7 bases line up with TRBD1. The CDR3 is 13 amino acids. Germline CDR1 and CDR2: MNHEY and SVGAGI. Unmatched junction bases numbered 4, after V lost 4 bases and J lost 4 bases. CDR3 sequence reads: CASSSGTVYEQYF. In nucleotides, the CDR3 is TGTGCCAGCAGTTCCGGGACAGTTTACGAGCAGTACTTC.

This chain uses TRBV29-1 with TRBJ2-4; D is perhaps TRBD2 (5 bases). V dropped 6 bases and J dropped 2 bases, with 11 bases sitting between them. The CDR3 runs to 13 residues. Germline lookup yields CDR1 SQVTM and CDR2 ANQGSEA. CDR3 region: CSVTGWPKNIQYF. The CDR3 DNA sequence: TGCAGCGTCACGGGATGGCCCAAAAACATTCAGTACTTC.

This clone was found a few times. The gene calls are TRBV18 and TRBJ1-2; D is undetermined. The CDR3 contains 12 residues. CDR1 KGHSH and CDR2 LQKENI come from the germline V gene. V was cut by 3 bases and J by 8 bases, with 10 bases left in between. CDR3 protein: CASSPAFEGYTF. The CDR3 nucleotides read TGTGCCAGCTCACCGGCTTTTGAGGGCTACACCTTC.

The chain employs TRBV5-1 and TRBJ2-2; TRBD1 aligns across 9 bases. V lost 4 bases and J lost 5; bases outside the gene matches: 15. The germline V gene encodes CDR1 SGHRS and CDR2 YFSETQ. The length of the CDR3 is 18 residues. The CDR3: CASSGPTGGESGTGELFF. The CDR3 DNA is TGCGCCAGCAGCGGACCTACAGGGGGCGAATCTGGAACCGGGGAGCTGTTTTTT.

This chain connects TRBV5-5 to TRBJ2-7; D is possibly TRBD2 (6 bases). This CDR3 region has 15 residues. Per germline, CDR1 SGHKS and CDR2 YYEKEE (reference sequence). V was trimmed by 3 bases and J by 2 bases, leaving 15 bases between them. CDR3 in amino acids: CASSWLGTGPYEQYF. DNA of the CDR3: TGTGCCAGCAGCTGGCTCGGGACTGGTCCCTACGAGCAGTACTTC.

This chain connects TRBV19 to TRBJ2-1; tentatively, D is TRBD2 (5 bases). This CDR3 is 13 amino acids long. Trimming left V 5 bases short and J 5 bases short, with 10 bases between. CDR1 and CDR2 from the germline V gene are LNHDA and SQIVND (reference sequence). The CDR3 protein is CASSLLVNNEQFF. DNA for the CDR3: TGTGCCAGTAGTCTACTAGTGAACAATGAGCAGTTCTTC.

The rearrangement joins TRBV11-2 to TRBJ2-1; maybe TRBD1 (6 bases). The CDR3 runs 15 residues. Trimming removed 8 bases from V and 0 bases from J, with 14 bases in between. Germline CDR1 reads SGHAT; CDR2 reads FQNNGV. Here the CDR3 DNA reads TGTGCCAGCGCCCTCGGACAGAGCTCCTACAATGAGCAGTTCTTC. Translation gives CASALGQSSYNEQFF.

The V call is TRBV23-1, the J call TRBJ1-1; D gene unclear. TRBV23-1 is designated an ORF whose function remains uncertain. Trimming pared 0 bases from V and 4 bases from J, leaving 9 bases between. The CDR3 is 14 residues long. CDR3 in DNA: TGCGCCAGCAGTCAATCGTCAGGCTTCACTGAAGCTTTCTTT. Translated, it gives CASSQSSGFTEAFF.

V gene TRBV9 combines with J gene TRBJ2-7; no clear D gene. Germline lookup yields CDR1 SGDLS and CDR2 YYNGEE. This CDR3 is built from 14 residues. Trimming cost V 3 bases and J 2 bases, with 12 bases left between them. The CDR3 sequence: CASSATDGPYEQYF. The CDR3 bases are TGTGCCAGCAGCGCCACCGACGGACCCTACGAGCAGTACTTC.

This chain uses TRBV12-5 with TRBJ1-1; D is ambiguous. Deletions cut 1 base from V and 5 bases from J, with 8 bases between. CDR1 is LGHNT and CDR2 is FRNRAP in the germline V gene. CDR3 length: 13 amino acids. The CDR3 loop is CASGLAAGTEAFF. Here the CDR3 DNA reads TGTGCTAGTGGTTTGGCAGCTGGGACTGAAGCTTTCTTT.

This clone occurred a few times. The chain employs TRBV6-1 and TRBJ1-4, with D possibly being TRBD1 (6 bases). The germline V gene encodes CDR1 MNHNS and CDR2 SASEGT. With 0 bases removed from V and 8 bases from J, the gap between germline ends came to 13 bases. The CDR3 consists of 15 residues. DNA for the CDR3: TGTGCCAGCAGTGAAGCAGGGGGGGCCTACGAAAAACTGTTTTTT. Its protein is CASSEAGGAYEKLFF.

The V call is TRBV3-1 (or the pseudogene TRBV3-2), the J call TRBJ2-7; possible D gene TRBD1, 6 bases. The V gene's germline CDR1 is LGHDT and CDR2 YNNKEL (reference sequence). Deletions cut 3 bases from V and 2 bases from J, with 14 bases between. This CDR3 region has 15 residues. The CDR3 region has the DNA TGTGCCAGCAGCCACTCCGGGACATCTGCCTACGAGCAGTACTTC. Protein: CASSHSGTSAYEQYF.

The rearrangement links TRBV24-1 to TRBJ2-5; D gene unclear. Trimming shortened V by 4 bases and J by 4 bases, and 12 bases separated the two germline ends. In germline, CDR1 is KGHDR, CDR2 SFDVKD. The CDR3 runs 14 residues. In DNA form, the CDR3 reads TGTGCCACCAGTGACTTAATGGCCCCAGAGACCCAGTACTTC. Translating it yields CATSDLMAPETQYF.

This chain's CDR3 is CASSGDRGGYGYTF. The CDR3 bases are TGTGCCAGCAGCGGGGACAGGGGCGGCTATGGCTACACCTTC. The chain combines TRBV7-2 with TRBJ1-2; 10 nucleotides agree with TRBD1. With V trimmed by 5 bases and J by 4 bases, 4 bases remained unmatched. Germline CDR1 SGHTA, CDR2 FQGNSA. CDR3 length equals 14 residues. Variable domain in full (rest from reference TRBV7-2 and TRBJ1-2): GAGVSQSPSNKVTEKGKDVELRCDPISGHTALYWYRQSLGQGLEFLIYFQGNSAPDKSGLPSDRFSAERTGGSVSTLTIQRTQQEDSAVYLCASSGDRGGYGYTFGSGTRLTVV.

This sequence joins TRBV5-4 and TRBJ1-2; 11 positions match TRBD1. The V segment lost 3 bases and the J segment 7 bases; nucleotides outside the gene matches: 2. This CDR3 has 13 amino acids. From germline, CDR1 is SGHNT and CDR2 YYREEE (reference sequence). CDR3 sequence reads: CASSWTGGSGYTF. The CDR3 nucleotides are TGTGCCAGCAGCTGGACAGGGGGCAGTGGCTACACCTTC.

The chain couples TRBV5-5 to TRBJ2-7; unclear D gene. Germline assignment: CDR1 SGHKS and CDR2 YYEKEE (reference sequence). Between the trimmed V and J ends, which lost 0 bases and 4 bases, there was a span of 11 bases. The CDR3 has 14 residues. The CDR3 is CASSLEWIAYEQYF. CDR3 nucleotides: TGTGCCAGCAGCTTGGAATGGATTGCGTACGAGCAGTACTTC.

In this sample, this clone turned up once. The gene calls are TRBV7-9 and TRBJ1-1; the D is unclear. V dropped 5 bases and J dropped 6 bases, with 10 bases sitting between them. The CDR3 runs to 12 residues. Germline V gene lookup returns CDR1 SEHNR and CDR2 FQNEAQ (reference sequence). CDR3 loop: CASSRGRAEAFF. In DNA, the CDR3 is TGTGCCAGCAGCCGAGGACGTGCTGAAGCTTTCTTT.

As to this clone: At the DNA level, this CDR3 is encoded by other sequences in the same sample as well. V is TRBV5-1 and J is TRBJ1-1; D is unresolved. Trimming shortened V by 0 bases and J by 2 bases, and 8 bases separated the two germline ends. The length of the CDR3 is 14 residues. The germline gives CDR1 SGHRS, CDR2 YFSETQ. The CDR3 here is CASSLGPTNTEAFF. The CDR3 coding sequence is TGCGCCAGCAGCTTGGGACCAACTAACACTGAAGCTTTCTTT.

The chain couples TRBV6-5 to TRBJ2-3; D is uncertain. V lost 6 bases to trimming and J lost 1 base, with 11 bases between them. Germline CDR1 reads MNHEY; CDR2 reads SVGAGI. The CDR3 totals 14 residues. The CDR3 DNA is TGTGCCAGCAGCCCGGGCGCCGGCACAGATACGCAGTATTTT. Encoded protein: CASSPGAGTDTQYF.

V gene TRBV10-3 combines with J gene TRBJ2-3, with 12 nucleotides matching TRBD2. Trimming cost V 7 bases and J 0 bases; bases outside gene matches: 5. CDR3 length equals 16 residues. Per the germline V gene, CDR1 is ENHRY and CDR2 is SYGVKD. The CDR3 sequence: CAIKGTSGSSTDTQYF. The CDR3 DNA is TGTGCCATCAAGGGGACTAGCGGGTCTAGCACAGATACGCAGTATTTT.

This clone was detected a few times. This chain uses TRBV30 with TRBJ1-2, with TRBD1 identical over 7 bases. Germline CDR1 GTSNPN, CDR2 SVGIG (reference sequence). V shed 0 bases, J shed 7 bases, and the junction held 5 bases outside the gene matches. This CDR3 is 13 amino acids long. This CDR3 is CAWSVSDRAGYTF. The CDR3 DNA is TGTGCCTGGAGTGTAAGTGACAGGGCTGGCTACACCTTC.

CDR3 in amino acids: CAIRAATGANSPLHF. The CDR3 DNA reads as TGTGCCATCAGAGCGGCGACAGGGGCTAATTCACCCCTCCACTTT. V usage is TRBV10-3 and J usage is TRBJ1-6; 8 nucleotides match TRBD1. Germline V gene sequence: CDR1 ENHRY, CDR2 SYGVKD. The ends lost 6 bases at V and 6 bases at J; junction bases unmatched: 7. CDR3 size: 15 residues.

J is TRBJ1-3 and V is TRBV18, with no clear D. V was shortened by 2 bases and J by 0 bases, with 14 bases between the two germline ends. The CDR3 is made up of 17 amino acids. Germline CDR1 is KGHSH and CDR2 is LQKENI. The CDR3 coding sequence is TGTGCCAGCTCACCAAGGGCCGGAGATCCCTCTGGAAACACCATATATTTT. Translating gives CASSPRAGDPSGNTIYF. The variable domain in full, completed from reference TRBV18 and TRBJ1-3, reads NAGVMQNPRHLVRRRGQEARLRCSPMKGHSHVYWYRQLPEEGLKFMVYLQKENIIDESGMPKERFSAEFPKEGPSILRIQQVVRGDSAAYFCASSPRAGDPSGNTIYFGEGSWLTVV.

As regards this clone: Other nucleotide sequences from this sample produce the same CDR3. The chain uses TRBV19 and TRBJ1-6, with D maybe TRBD1 (5 bases). The CDR3 consists of 14 residues. Germline CDR1 reads LNHDA; CDR2 reads SQIVND (reference sequence). V was clipped by 3 bases and J by 10 bases, with 13 bases between them. The DNA for the CDR3 is TGTGCCAGTAGTATCTTGGGGGAAGGATCACCCCTCCACTTT. This translates into CASSILGEGSPLHF.

On this clone itself: This sample also contains other DNA sequences that code for the same CDR3. The rearrangement links TRBV5-6 to TRBJ2-1, with 7 positions matching TRBD2. Germline V gene sequence: CDR1 SGHDT, CDR2 YYEEEE. This CDR3 is 14 amino acids long. Trimming at V came to 3 bases and at J to 2 bases, leaving 2 bases not matched to a gene. The CDR3 loop is CASSSGLAYNEQFF. CDR3 coding DNA: TGTGCCAGCAGCTCAGGACTAGCCTACAATGAGCAGTTCTTC.

This clone showed up just once. The chain recombines TRBV5-6 with TRBJ2-1, with D uncertain. The CDR3 covers 15 residues. Germline V gene sequence: CDR1 SGHDT, CDR2 YYEEEE. V dropped 4 bases and J dropped 4 bases, with 15 bases sitting between them. CDR3 sequence (DNA): TGTGCCAGCAGCAGCTTGCGGCGCCGATACAATGAGCAGTTCTTC. Its protein product is CASSSLRRRYNEQFF.